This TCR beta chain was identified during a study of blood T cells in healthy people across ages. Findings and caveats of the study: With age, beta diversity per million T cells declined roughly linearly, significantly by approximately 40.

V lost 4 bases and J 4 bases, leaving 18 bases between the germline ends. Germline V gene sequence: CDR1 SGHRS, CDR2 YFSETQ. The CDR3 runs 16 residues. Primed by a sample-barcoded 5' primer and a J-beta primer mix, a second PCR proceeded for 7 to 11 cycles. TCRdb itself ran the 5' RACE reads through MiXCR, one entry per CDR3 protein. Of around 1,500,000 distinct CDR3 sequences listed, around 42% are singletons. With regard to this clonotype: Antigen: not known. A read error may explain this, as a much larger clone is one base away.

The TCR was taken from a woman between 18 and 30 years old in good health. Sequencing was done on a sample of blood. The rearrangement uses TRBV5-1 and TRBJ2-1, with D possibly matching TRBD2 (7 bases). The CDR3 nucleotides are TGCGCCAGCAGCGGAAATGGCGGGGGCCGTTACAATGAGCAGTTCTTC. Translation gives CASSGNGGGRYNEQFF.